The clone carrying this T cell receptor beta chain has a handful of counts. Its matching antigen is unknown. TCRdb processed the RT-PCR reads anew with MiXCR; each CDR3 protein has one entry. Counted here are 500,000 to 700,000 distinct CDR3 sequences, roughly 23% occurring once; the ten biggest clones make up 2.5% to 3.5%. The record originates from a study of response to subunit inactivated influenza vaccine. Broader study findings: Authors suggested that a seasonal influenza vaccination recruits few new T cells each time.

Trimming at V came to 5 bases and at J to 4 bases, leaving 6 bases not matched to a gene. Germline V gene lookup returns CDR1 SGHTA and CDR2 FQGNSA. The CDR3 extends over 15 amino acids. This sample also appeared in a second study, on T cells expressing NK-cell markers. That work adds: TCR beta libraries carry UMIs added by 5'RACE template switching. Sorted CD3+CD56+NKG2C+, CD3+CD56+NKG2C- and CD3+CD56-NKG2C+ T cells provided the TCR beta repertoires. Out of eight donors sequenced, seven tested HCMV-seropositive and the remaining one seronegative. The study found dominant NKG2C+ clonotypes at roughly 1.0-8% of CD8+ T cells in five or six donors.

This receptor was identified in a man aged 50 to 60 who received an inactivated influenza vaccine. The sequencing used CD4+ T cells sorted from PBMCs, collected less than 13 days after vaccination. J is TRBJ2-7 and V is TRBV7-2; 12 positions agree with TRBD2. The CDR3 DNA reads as TGTGCCAGCAGCCAAAGGACTAGCGGGAAGTACGAGCAGTACTTC. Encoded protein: CASSQRTSGKYEQYF.